The entry below describes one T cell receptor beta chain. Its antigen remains unidentified. Sequencing was performed with immunoSEQ multiplex PCR; in TCRdb, only in-frame clones are kept and a portion is missing. The sample shows around 28,000 clones, 70% to 80% of them seen only once. This sample is part of a study of CD4 T cells in relation to SARS-CoV-2 and coronaviruses. CDR3 length: 15 amino acids. After removal of 2 bases from V and 4 bases from J, the junction contained 4 bases not matched to a gene. CDR1 is KGHSH and CDR2 is LQKENI in the germline V gene. Before the COVID-19 pandemic, during about 2010-2019, CD4+ T cells were taken from unexposed donors. The cells were cultured for approximately 10 days before CD4+ T cells were isolated.

Sequenced input: CD4+ T cells from PBMCs, cultured in vitro. The clonotype was recovered from a human donor in good health. This chain uses TRBV18 with TRBJ2-3; 9 bases match TRBD2. This chain's CDR3 is CASSPGGGAADTQYF. In nucleotides, the CDR3 is TGTGCCAGCTCACCAGGCGGGGGGGCCGCAGATACGCAGTATTTT.